Listed here are 17 T cell receptor beta chains from one sample, sequenced in a study of Graves' ophthalmopathy and Graves' hyperthyroidism. Researchers took RNA transcripts and amplified TCR beta CDR3 regions from them. Following a first-round RT-PCR that used HTBI primers, a second-round multiplex PCR was carried out. TCRdb ran MiXCR on the multiplex PCR reads and lists one entry per CDR3 protein. The sample includes about 600,000 distinct CDR3 sequences, under 40% of them seen just once. Sequencing was carried out using peripheral blood or thyroid tissue (not recorded which). The receptors come from an adult man with Graves' hyperthyroidism.

The chain links TRBV9 to TRBJ1-4; 8 bases match TRBD1. This CDR3 has 16 residues. Trimming at V came to 1 base and at J to 5 bases, leaving 7 bases not matched to a gene. CDR1 is SGDLS, CDR2 YYNGEE, per germline. The CDR3, as DNA: TGTGCCAGCAGCGTACCAGGGGGCCAGCCGAATGAAAAACTGTTTTTT. Amino acids: CASSVPGGQPNEKLFF.

This clonotype was observed at least ten times. The genes are TRBV6-1 and TRBJ1-1; D is unresolved. CDR1 and CDR2 from the germline V gene are MNHNS and SASEGT. V was shortened by 6 bases and J by 1 base, with 12 bases between the two germline ends. The CDR3 contains 14 residues. The CDR3 coding sequence is TGTGCCAGCAGCCGTTATGACGGGAACACTGAAGCTTTCTTT. Translating gives CASSRYDGNTEAFF.

The chain joins TRBV7-3 to TRBJ2-7, with a tentative D call TRBD2 (6 bases). Germline V gives CDR1 SGHTA, CDR2 FQGTGA. The CDR3 consists of 14 residues. V was cut by 0 bases and J by 6 bases, with 12 bases left in between. The CDR3 DNA reads as TGTGCCAGCAGCTTAACTCCTGGAGCGGGCGAGCAGTACTTC. Residues: CASSLTPGAGEQYF.

This clonotype was counted many times. J is TRBJ2-2 and V is TRBV5-6, with D perhaps matching TRBD1 (6 bases). This CDR3 has 15 residues. CDR1 and CDR2 from the germline V gene are SGHDT and YYEEEE. Deletions cut 4 bases from V and 5 bases from J, with 15 bases between. Written as DNA, the CDR3 is TGTGCCAGCAGCGCCACTCTCACAGGGACCGGGGAGCTGTTTTTT. Amino acids: CASSATLTGTGELFF.

The chain recombines TRBV30 with TRBJ1-6, with 8 bases that match TRBD1. From germline, CDR1 is GTSNPN and CDR2 SVGIG (reference sequence). The CDR3 is 14 residues long. J was trimmed by 7 bases and V by 2 bases; bases with no gene match: 4. The CDR3 bases are TGTGCCTGGAGTACAAACAGGGGGAATTCACCCCTCCACTTT. Protein product: CAWSTNRGNSPLHF.

This clonotype was observed at least ten times. This rearrangement joins TRBV29-1 to TRBJ2-7; D possibly corresponds to TRBD2 (5 bases). Germline values: CDR1 SQVTM, CDR2 ANQGSEA. Trimming stripped 1 base from V and 2 bases from J, with 18 bases between. CDR3 length equals 16 residues. The CDR3 region is CSVEGSAADNPYEQYF. CDR3 sequence (DNA): TGCAGCGTTGAAGGTTCGGCAGCGGATAACCCCTACGAGCAGTACTTC.

This clonotype was detected a few times. The rearrangement links TRBV6-1 to TRBJ2-2; D uncertain. The V end lost 8 bases, the J end lost 1 base, and 8 bases lay between the germline ends. The CDR3 has 13 amino acids. Germline loops: CDR1 MNHNS, CDR2 SASEGT. The CDR3 is CASAPRNTGELFF. The CDR3 DNA is TGTGCCAGCGCACCGAGGAACACCGGGGAGCTGTTTTTT.

This clonotype was picked up many times. The chain links TRBV24-1 to TRBJ1-1; no reliable D call. Per the germline V gene, CDR1 is KGHDR and CDR2 is SFDVKD. This CDR3 contains 13 residues. The V end was cut by 4 bases, the J end by 6 bases, with 11 bases between. The CDR3 coding sequence is TGTGCCACCAGTGACATTAATGCGGCTGAAGCTTTCTTT. Amino acids: CATSDINAAEAFF.

This clonotype was observed a handful of times. The chain carries TRBV7-2 and TRBJ2-7, with 7 bases fitting TRBD1. V trimming: 3 bases; J trimming: 2 bases; junction bases outside the gene matches: 10. The CDR3 contains 16 residues. Germline V gives CDR1 SGHTA, CDR2 FQGNSA. For the CDR3, the DNA is TGTGCCAGCAGCTTCTTACCCGGGACAGTAACCTACGAGCAGTACTTC. Protein: CASSFLPGTVTYEQYF.

Written as DNA, the CDR3 is TGTGCCAGTAGTCTTCGGACTAGGCCGAGCCTCGATACGCAGTATTTT. This translates into CASSLRTRPSLDTQYF. This sequence joins TRBV19 and TRBJ2-3, with 7 positions matching TRBD2. The CDR3 length is 16 residues. In germline, CDR1 is LNHDA, CDR2 SQIVND (reference sequence). Trimming removed 5 bases from V and 6 bases from J; junction bases left unmatched: 14.

Many counts were recorded for this clonotype. The chain carries TRBV5-1 and TRBJ2-7; 10 nucleotides match TRBD2. Germline CDR1 SGHRS, CDR2 YFSETQ. V shed 4 bases and J 7 bases; nucleotides not matched to a gene: 11. The CDR3 sequence is 15 residues long. The CDR3 loop is CASSTWTSGAGEQYF. Written as DNA, the CDR3 is TGCGCCAGCAGCACTTGGACTAGCGGTGCGGGAGAGCAGTACTTC.

This clonotype was found once. The chain recombines TRBV7-2 with TRBJ2-5; 7 bases line up with TRBD2. This CDR3 spans 16 amino acids. Germline lookup yields CDR1 SGHTA and CDR2 FQGNSA. With V trimmed by 6 bases and J by 11 bases, 21 bases remained unmatched. CDR3 bases: TGTGCCAGCAGAAATACTCGAGCGGGAAACACAGATACGCAGTACTTC. It translates to CASRNTRAGNTDTQYF.

This clonotype came up many times. The V call is TRBV29-1, the J call TRBJ1-1; tentatively, D is TRBD1 (6 bases). Per the germline V gene, CDR1 is SQVTM and CDR2 is ANQGSEA. CDR3 length: 11 amino acids. V lost 4 bases and J 6 bases, leaving 9 bases between the germline ends. DNA of the CDR3: TGCAGCGTTGGCAGGGGTCCTGAAGCTTTCTTT. Amino acid sequence: CSVGRGPEAFF.

The rearrangement joins TRBV2 to TRBJ1-5; TRBD1 agrees at 7 bases. The CDR3 has 15 amino acids. Per germline, CDR1 SNHLY and CDR2 FYNNEI. Losses at the gene ends were 8 bases for V and 0 bases for J; bases not matched to a gene: 7. The CDR3 protein is CASFPGQNSNQPQHF. DNA of the CDR3: TGTGCCAGCTTCCCGGGACAGAATAGCAATCAGCCCCAGCATTTT.

Concerning this clonotype itself: This may arise from a read error, as a much more abundant clone is one base away. The CDR3 ends on some other residue instead of the conserved phenylalanine or tryptophan, so this is likely a read error. The chain carries TRBV14 and TRBJ2-7; 11 bases agree with TRBD2. The germline CDR1 and CDR2 sequences are SGHDN and FVKESK. The CDR3 length is 15 residues. Trimming took 5 bases from V and 4 from J; bases not matched to a gene: 7. The CDR3 protein is CASSGRLAGTYEQYL. DNA of the CDR3: TGTGCCAGCAGCGGACGACTAGCGGGAACATACGAGCAGTACCTC.

This clonotype has a count of ten or more. The chain has TRBV2 and TRBJ1-6; D is undetermined. The CDR3 covers 13 residues. Germline V gene data show CDR1 as SNHLY and CDR2 as FYNNEI. Trimming removed 2 bases from V and 10 bases from J, with 9 bases in between. Here the CDR3 reads CASSEQEDSPLHF. CDR3 nucleotide sequence: TGTGCCAGCAGTGAACAGGAAGACTCACCCCTCCACTTT.

This clonotype was picked up many times. The J gene is TRBJ2-5, the V gene TRBV7-8; 10 positions agree with TRBD2. CDR1 and CDR2 (germline): SGHVS, FQNEAQ. With 0 bases clipped from V and 7 bases from J, the junction kept 8 bases outside the gene matches. This CDR3 is built from 16 residues. The CDR3 sequence: CASSLAASGGPGTQYF. CDR3 coding DNA: TGTGCCAGCAGCTTAGCGGCTAGCGGGGGTCCCGGGACCCAGTACTTC.